This T cell receptor (beta chain) is from a study of PD-1 blockade in classical Hodgkin lymphoma. Study conclusions and caveats: Patients starting nivolumab less than 1 year after ASCT had lower diversity and were excluded from later analyses.

To note about this clone: Its antigen is currently unknown.

CDR3 length: 13 amino acids. Losses at the gene ends were 6 bases for V and 5 bases for J; bases not matched to a gene: 4. CDR1 is MNHEY and CDR2 is SVGAGI in the germline V gene. Patients all relapsed after autologous stem cell transplantation, and there was variation in brentuximab vedotin exposure. Measured with immunoSEQ multiplex PCR; TCRdb has only the in-frame clones, and not every one. This table holds over 50,000 clones, 73% found once. This sample comprised peripheral blood mononuclear cells (PBMCs), obtained before the second cycle of nivolumab. This sequence joins TRBV6-5 and TRBJ2-1; 7 nucleotides line up with TRBD2. This clonotype originated in a human donor with classical Hodgkin lymphoma. CDR3 nucleotide sequence: TGTGCCAGCAGCCCGGGACTACACAATGAGCAGTTCTTC. This gives the protein CASSPGLHNEQFF.